The 21 T cell receptor beta chains presented below share a single source sample, sequenced in a study of T cell clonality in common variable immunodeficiency. Here immunoSEQ multiplex PCR was the method, and the copy in TCRdb shows in-frame clones only, minus some. The sample lists tens of thousands of clones, none appearing once, the ten largest making up less than 6.5%. The specimen was peripheral blood mononuclear cells. These receptors all come from a person aged 18 to 75 in good health.

This clone was counted at least ten times. Read data end 3 residues before the CDR3 end; the end is taken from the germline J gene. The chain carries TRBV2 and TRBJ1-5; 9 positions agree with TRBD1. The CDR3 has 13 residues. With 6 bases clipped from V and 5 bases from J, the junction kept 2 bases outside the gene matches. Per the germline V gene, CDR1 is SNHLY and CDR2 is FYNNEI. The sequenced CDR3 bases are TGTGCCAGCAGACGGACAGGGGATCAGCCC. Its translation is CASRRTGDQP. The complete CDR3 sequence is CASRRTGDQPQHF.

This clone was detected ten times or more. The CDR3 goes on 3 residues after the read ends, and that part is filled in from the germline J gene. The V gene is TRBV5-4, the J gene TRBJ1-2, with D hard to call. CDR1 is SGHNT, CDR2 YYREEE, per germline (reference sequence). This CDR3 spans 13 amino acids. Trimming cost V 1 base and J 5 bases, with 9 bases left between them. The covered CDR3 bases are TGTGCCAGCAGCTTGCTGTCTCTATATGGC. Residues: CASSLLSLYG. The full CDR3 sequence reads CASSLLSLYGYTF.

This clone was seen ten or more times. Read coverage stops 3 residues before the CDR3 terminus; the germline J gene supplies the remainder. The J gene is TRBJ2-3, the V gene TRBV6-1; TRBD2 aligns across 15 bases. Germline CDR1 reads MNHNS; CDR2 reads SASEGT. CDR3 length: 18 residues. Unmatched junction bases numbered 5, after V lost 2 bases and J lost 2 bases. CDR3 in amino acids: CASSESRTSGGATDTQYF. The DNA read from the CDR3 is TGTGCCAGCAGTGAAAGTCGGACTAGCGGGGGGGCCACAGATACG.

This clone showed up just a few times. Read sequence stops 3 residues before the CDR3 end, and the germline J gene provides the missing end. Other nucleotide sequences in the sample specify the same CDR3. The chain has TRBV7-9 and TRBJ2-1; tentatively, D is TRBD2 (7 bases). There are 15 residues in the CDR3. In germline, CDR1 is SEHNR, CDR2 FQNEAQ (reference sequence). V was clipped by 0 bases and J by 2 bases, with 8 bases between them. The sequenced CDR3 bases are TGTGCCAGCAGCTTAGCGGGGGGGCCCTACAATGAG. It encodes CASSLAGGPYNE. The entire CDR3 sequence reads CASSLAGGPYNEQFF.

This clone was counted ten times or more. The read stops 3 residues short of the end of the CDR3; the missing end is completed from the germline J gene. The chain joins TRBV2 to TRBJ2-5; 9 positions match TRBD2. J gave up 1 base and V 7 bases, and 10 bases lay outside the gene matches. Per the germline V gene, CDR1 is SNHLY and CDR2 is FYNNEI. This CDR3 comprises 16 residues. The sequenced part of the CDR3 DNA is TGTGCCAGCAACCCCGGGGGCGGGGGGGGCCAAGAGACC. It specifies CASNPGGGGGQET. The complete CDR3 protein is CASNPGGGGGQETQYF.

This clone has ten or more counts. Read coverage stops 3 residues before the CDR3 terminus; the germline J gene supplies the remainder. The chain recombines TRBV7-6 with TRBJ2-7; TRBD1 agrees at 8 bases. The CDR3 contains 13 residues. The germline V gene has CDR1 SGHVS and CDR2 FNYEAQ. V lost 5 bases to trimming and J lost 6 bases; unmatched junction nucleotides: 6. CDR3 bases read: TGTGCCAGCAGCCTCGGACAGGGTGGCGAG. As protein: CASSLGQGGE. The complete CDR3 sequence is CASSLGQGGEQYF.

Ten or more counts support this clone. The read ends 3 residues early relative to the CDR3; the germline J gene fills the gap. The genes are TRBV18 and TRBJ1-6; TRBD1 aligns across 11 bases. CDR1 is KGHSH, CDR2 LQKENI, per germline. Losses at the gene ends were 2 bases for V and 9 bases for J; bases not matched to a gene: 0. The CDR3 totals 14 residues. The CDR3 sequence is CASSPGTGGSPLHF. The CDR3 bases that were read are TGTGCCAGCTCACCAGGGACAGGGGGTTCACCC.

This clone was counted at least ten times. The read comes to an end 3 residues before the CDR3 does, leaving the germline J gene to fill in the end. This chain connects TRBV6-1 to TRBJ2-5, with 8 bases aligning to TRBD2. Germline V lookup: CDR1 MNHNS, CDR2 SASEGT. With 3 bases clipped from V and 4 bases from J, the junction kept 7 bases outside the gene matches. The CDR3 is 15 residues long. The covered CDR3 bases are TGTGCCAGCAGTGAGCAAACGGGGGGGTCAGAGACC. As protein: CASSEQTGGSET. The whole CDR3 sequence reads CASSEQTGGSETQYF.

This clone was counted many times. The CDR3 end falls 3 residues outside the read, so it is completed with the germline J gene. The J gene is TRBJ1-5, the V gene TRBV5-5, with 7 positions matching TRBD1. Germline values: CDR1 SGHKS, CDR2 YYEKEE (reference sequence). The CDR3 has 15 residues. The trim removed 1 base at V and 6 bases at J, leaving 7 bases unmatched. The CDR3 DNA, read in part, is TGTGCCAGCAGCTTGCGAGGGGGCAGAAGTCAGCCC. This codes for CASSLRGGRSQP. The whole CDR3 sequence reads CASSLRGGRSQPQHF.

This clone was detected ten times or more. The CDR3 is cut off 3 residues early in the read; its end comes from the germline J gene. The rearrangement links TRBV2 to TRBJ1-4, with D possibly matching TRBD1 (5 bases). The CDR3 extends over 17 amino acids. Between the trimmed V and J ends, which lost 5 bases and 1 base, there was a span of 17 bases. CDR1 and CDR2 (germline): SNHLY, FYNNEI. CDR3: CASSRLIGALTNEKLFF. Incomplete CDR3 DNA: TGTGCCAGCAGTAGATTGATAGGGGCGTTAACTAATGAAAAA.

This clone was counted ten times or more. The CDR3 extends 3 residues past the end of the read, so its final part is completed from the germline J gene. This chain joins TRBV6-1 and TRBJ2-7, with 9 bases lining up with TRBD1. Germline V CDR1 and CDR2: MNHNS, SASEGT. Trimming cost V 5 bases and J 4 bases; bases outside gene matches: 6. This CDR3 contains 14 residues. CDR3 residues: CASSQGQGSYEQYF. CDR3 DNA, as far as it was read: TGTGCCAGCAGTCAAGGACAGGGGTCGTACGAG.

This clone was seen a few times. The CDR3 end falls 3 residues outside the read, so it is completed with the germline J gene. This sequence joins TRBV6-2 or TRBV6-3 and TRBJ1-2; no definite D call. The CDR3 contains 11 residues. Germline-derived CDR1 and CDR2 are MNHEY and SVGEGT. The CDR3 loop reads CASSPLYDYTF. Partial CDR3 DNA: TGTGCCAGCAGCCCCCTCTACGAC.

This clone was observed many times. Read data end 3 residues before the CDR3 end; the end is taken from the germline J gene. V usage is TRBV5-1 and J usage is TRBJ2-5; 9 bases match TRBD1. Germline CDR1 SGHRS, CDR2 YFSETQ. The CDR3 has 15 amino acids. V lost 0 bases and J lost 2; bases outside the gene matches: 2. The CDR3 here is CASSLDGTGQETQYF. The covered CDR3 bases are TGCGCCAGCAGCTTGGACGGGACAGGGCAAGAGACC.

This clone was detected ten times or more. The read halts 3 residues ahead of the CDR3 end, with the missing end drawn from the germline J gene. Other nucleotide sequences in the sample specify the same CDR3. The chain couples TRBV5-1 to TRBJ1-1; D gene ambiguous. The CDR3 contains 13 residues. Trimming took off 0 bases at V and 3 bases at J, with 6 bases between the two ends. CDR1 SGHRS and CDR2 YFSETQ come from the germline V gene. The DNA read from the CDR3 is TGCGCCAGCAGCTTGGACAGAGACACTGAA. This translates into CASSLDRDTE. The whole CDR3 is CASSLDRDTEAFF.

At least ten counts were recorded for this clone. The CDR3 extends 3 residues past the end of the read, so its final part is completed from the germline J gene. The chain joins TRBV19 to TRBJ2-2; the match to TRBD1 covers 9 bases. CDR3 size: 15 residues. CDR1 LNHDA and CDR2 SQIVND come from the germline V gene (reference sequence). The trim removed 7 bases at V and 4 bases at J, leaving 7 bases unmatched. The sequenced CDR3 bases are TGTGCCAGTACCCCCAGACAGGGGGTCACCGGGGAG. Amino acids: CASTPRQGVTGE. The whole CDR3 protein reads CASTPRQGVTGELFF.

This clone was detected a few times. The CDR3 end lies 3 residues beyond the end of the read and is filled in from the germline J gene. The genes are TRBV2 and TRBJ1-1; no definite D call. The CDR3 is made up of 15 amino acids. With 0 bases removed from V and 0 bases from J, the gap between germline ends came to 8 bases. From germline, CDR1 is SNHLY and CDR2 FYNNEI. This chain's CDR3 is CASSEARVVNTEAFF. Incomplete CDR3 DNA: TGTGCCAGCAGTGAAGCGCGGGTGGTGAACACTGAA. Based on the CDR3 plus reference TRBV2 and TRBJ1-1, the full variable domain is EPEVTQTPSHQVTQMGQEVILRCVPISNHLYFYWYRQILGQKVEFLVSFYNNEISEKSEIFDDQFSVERPDGSNFTLKIRSTKLEDSAMYFCASSEARVVNTEAFFGQGTRLTVV.

Points on this clone: The DNA ends 3 residues before the CDR3 does, and the rest of the CDR3 is filled in from the germline J gene. The gene calls are TRBV7-6 and TRBJ1-2; TRBD1 might be the D (5 bases). CDR1 is SGHVS, CDR2 FNYEAQ, per germline. The CDR3 loop spans 15 amino acids. CDR3 DNA, as far as it was read: TGTGCCAGCAGCTTAGTGGGCGCGCAGGGCTACGAC. It codes for CASSLVGAQGYD. The entire CDR3 protein is CASSLVGAQGYDYTF.

This clone appeared many times. The DNA read from the CDR3 is TGTGCCATCAGTGATCCCGCAGGGGTGCGTGAGACC. Translated: CAISDPAGVRET. The entire CDR3 protein is CAISDPAGVRETQYF. This chain uses TRBV10-3 with TRBJ2-5; maybe TRBD1 (6 bases). The read terminates 3 residues ahead of where the CDR3 ends, so the germline J gene completes it. Germline V gives CDR1 ENHRY, CDR2 SYGVKD. The CDR3 extends over 15 amino acids. Trimming took off 3 bases at V and 5 bases at J, with 16 bases between the two ends.

This clone has ten or more counts. The read ends 3 residues before the CDR3 terminus; that terminus is restored from the germline J gene. The chain uses TRBV19 and TRBJ2-1, with 8 bases identical to TRBD1. The CDR3 has 16 amino acids. Germline V gene sequence: CDR1 LNHDA, CDR2 SQIVND (reference sequence). Losses at the gene ends were 1 base for V and 2 bases for J; bases not matched to a gene: 4. The chain's CDR3 is CASSIAGQGTYNEQFF. The sequenced part of the CDR3 DNA is TGTGCCAGTAGTATAGCCGGACAGGGAACCTACAATGAG.

This clone was observed many times. The CDR3 end falls 3 residues outside the read, so it is completed with the germline J gene. The rearrangement uses TRBV30 and TRBJ1-6; 7 bases are shared with TRBD1. The CDR3 contains 15 residues. CDR1 GTSNPN and CDR2 SVGIG come from the germline V gene (reference sequence). With V trimmed by 1 base and J by 7 bases, 7 bases remained unmatched. The covered CDR3 bases are TGTGCCTGGAGTGATGACAGGGCCGGGAATTCACCC. As protein: CAWSDDRAGNSP. The CDR3 in its entirety is CAWSDDRAGNSPLHF.

This clone has a count of ten or more. From the germline J gene comes the end of the CDR3, since the read stops 3 residues before it. The rearrangement links TRBV6-2 or TRBV6-3 to TRBJ1-5, with TRBD1 as a possible D gene (5 bases). Trimming left V 9 bases short and J 3 bases short, with 21 bases between. The germline gives CDR1 MNHEY, CDR2 SVGEGT. This CDR3 region has 16 residues. CDR3 DNA, as far as it was read: TGTGCCAGTAGGCGGTCAGGGAGCGGGGACAATCAGCCC. Its translation is CASRRSGSGDNQP. The CDR3 as a whole reads CASRRSGSGDNQPQHF.